The sequence of this T cell receptor beta chain was determined in a study of blood T cell repertoires in COVID-19. At the level of the study: Sites in the United States, Italy and Spain provided acute and convalescent COVID-19 samples.

TCRdb's copy holds only in-frame clones and misses some; the assay was immunoSEQ multiplex PCR. This repertoire shows roughly 40,000 clones, roughly 90% found once; its top ten account for 9.5% to 13%. Germline V CDR1 and CDR2: SGHTA, FQGNSA. There are 14 residues in the CDR3. J lost 7 bases, V lost 5 bases, and 9 bases had no gene match. This chain connects TRBV7-2 to TRBJ2-5, with 8 nucleotides matching TRBD1. The clonotype originates from a man between 65 and 80 years old with acute or convalescent COVID-19. Sequencing was done on a sample of peripheral blood. The CDR3 sequence: CASSQDRARGTQYF. In nucleotides, the CDR3 is TGTGCCAGCAGCCAGGACAGGGCCCGGGGGACCCAGTACTTC.